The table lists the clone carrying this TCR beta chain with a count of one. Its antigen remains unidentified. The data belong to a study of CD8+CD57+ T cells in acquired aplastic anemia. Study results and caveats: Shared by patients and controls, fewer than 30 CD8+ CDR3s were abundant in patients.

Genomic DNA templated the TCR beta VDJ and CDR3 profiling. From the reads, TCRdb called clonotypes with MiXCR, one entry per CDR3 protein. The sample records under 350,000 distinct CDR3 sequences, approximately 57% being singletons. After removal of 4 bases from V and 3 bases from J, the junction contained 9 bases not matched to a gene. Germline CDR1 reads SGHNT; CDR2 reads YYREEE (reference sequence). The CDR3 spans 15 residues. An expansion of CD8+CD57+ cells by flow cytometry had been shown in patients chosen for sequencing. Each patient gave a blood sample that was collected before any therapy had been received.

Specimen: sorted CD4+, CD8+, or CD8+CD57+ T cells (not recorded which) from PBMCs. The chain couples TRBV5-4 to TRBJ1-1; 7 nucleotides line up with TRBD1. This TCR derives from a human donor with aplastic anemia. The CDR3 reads CASSPRGVADTEAFF. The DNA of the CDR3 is TGTGCCAGCAGCCCCAGGGGGGTCGCCGACACTGAAGCTTTCTTT.